The clone carrying this TCR beta chain was counted a single time. Its antigen is currently unknown. The data derive from a study of radiotherapy plus CTLA-4 blockade in lung cancer. There are 15 residues in the CDR3. From germline, CDR1 is KGHSH and CDR2 LQKENI. V shed 3 bases and J 5 bases; nucleotides not matched to a gene: 1. Findings of the study overall: Once radiotherapy plus ipilimumab had been given, TCR clones derived from tumor expanded in blood. Best predicting response, reportedly, were early blood T cell clone dynamics, with interferon-beta.

It was focal radiation plus CTLA-4 blockade with ipilimumab that patients with chemo-refractory metastatic non-small-cell lung cancer received. Clones were read by immunoSEQ multiplex PCR, and TCRdb kept only the in-frame ones, dropping some. The sample holds about 60,000 clones, approximately 82% seen once. The V call is TRBV18, the J call TRBJ2-3, with 14 bases identical to TRBD2. The sequencing here drew on peripheral blood, taken from a patient treated with radiotherapy plus ipilimumab. The TCR comes from a human donor with non-small cell lung cancer who had a partial response to radiotherapy plus ipilimumab. Written as DNA, the CDR3 is TGTGCCAGCTCACCCGGGACTAGCGGGAGAGATACGCAGTATTTT. Amino acid sequence: CASSPGTSGRDTQYF.